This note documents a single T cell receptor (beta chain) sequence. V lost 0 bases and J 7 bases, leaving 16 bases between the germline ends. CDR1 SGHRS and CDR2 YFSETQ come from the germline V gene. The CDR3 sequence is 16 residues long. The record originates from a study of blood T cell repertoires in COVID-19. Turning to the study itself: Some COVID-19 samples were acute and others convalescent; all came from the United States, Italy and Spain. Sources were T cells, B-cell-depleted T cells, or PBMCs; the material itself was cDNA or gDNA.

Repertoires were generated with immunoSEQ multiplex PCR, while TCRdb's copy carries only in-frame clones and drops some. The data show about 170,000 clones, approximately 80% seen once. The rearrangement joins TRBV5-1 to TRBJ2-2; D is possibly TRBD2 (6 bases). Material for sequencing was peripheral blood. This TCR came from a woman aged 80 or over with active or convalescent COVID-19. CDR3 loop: CASSLAKAGTDGELFF. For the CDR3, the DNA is TGCGCCAGCAGCTTGGCCAAGGCAGGGACTGACGGGGAGCTGTTTTTT.